This TCR beta chain emerged from a study of cytomegalovirus exposure and HLA in healthy donors. General study results and limits: CMV serostatus was the sole immune exposure information available. There were some V segments, including TRBV6-2 and TRBV6-3, excluded as indistinguishable.

A multiplex PCR was run with 60 Vbeta primers and 13 Jbeta primers. Sequencing was performed with immunoSEQ multiplex PCR; in TCRdb, only in-frame clones are kept and a portion is missing. Seen here are roughly 220,000 clones, roughly 75% observed once, and the top ten hold 1.8%. The CDR3 runs 13 residues. Per the germline V gene, CDR1 is SQVTM and CDR2 is ANQGSEA. The J segment lost 7 bases and the V segment lost 2 bases, leaving 3 bases of the junction unmatched. This clone was counted between two and nine times. Its target is not known. The sequence derives from a woman aged 30 to 39 in good health and CMV-seronegative. The chain couples TRBV29-1 to TRBJ1-5; 9 bases match TRBD1. Sequencing was carried out using PBMCs. As DNA, the CDR3 is TGCAGCGTTGAAACAGGGGGCGGACAGCCCCAGCATTTT. Its protein product is CSVETGGGQPQHF.